This TCR beta chain was identified during a study of control samples from healthy donors and cancer patients. Assay: immunoSEQ multiplex PCR; the TCRdb copy retains only in-frame clones and omits some. The sample lists 68,000 or so clones, 75% to 85% seen once, with around 16% in the top ten. The CDR3 contains 14 residues. V was trimmed by 5 bases and J by 2 bases, leaving 12 bases between them. Germline V lookup: CDR1 LNHDA, CDR2 SQIVND (reference sequence). This receptor was taken from a man in his 60s in good health. The chain joins TRBV19 to TRBJ2-5; D uncertain. The sequenced material came from blood. The CDR3 region has the DNA TGTGCCAGTAGTTGGGGATCTTGGCAAGAGACCCAGTACTTC. Protein product: CASSWGSWQETQYF.